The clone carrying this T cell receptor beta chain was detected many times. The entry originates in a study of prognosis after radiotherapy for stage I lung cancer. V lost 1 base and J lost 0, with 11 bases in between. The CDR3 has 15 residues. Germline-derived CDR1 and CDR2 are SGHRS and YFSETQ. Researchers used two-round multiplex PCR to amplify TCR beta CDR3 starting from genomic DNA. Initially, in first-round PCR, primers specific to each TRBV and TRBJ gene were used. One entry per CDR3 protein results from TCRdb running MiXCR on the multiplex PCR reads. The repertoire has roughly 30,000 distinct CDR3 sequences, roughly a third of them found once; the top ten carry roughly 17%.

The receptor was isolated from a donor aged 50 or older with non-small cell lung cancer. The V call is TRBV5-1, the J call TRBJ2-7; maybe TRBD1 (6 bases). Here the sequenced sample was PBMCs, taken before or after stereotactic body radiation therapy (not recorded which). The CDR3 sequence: CASSLQAGASYEQYF. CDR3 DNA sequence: TGCGCCAGCAGCTTGCAGGCAGGGGCCTCCTACGAGCAGTACTTC.